These T cell receptor beta chains were read from a single sample in a study of cytotoxic CD8 clonotypes in ibrutinib-treated CLL. Sequenced by immunoSEQ multiplex PCR; TCRdb stores in-frame clones only, minus some. The data contain about 200,000 clones, around 70% of them singletons. Source: PBMCs, taken after 24 months of ibrutinib treatment. Receptor source: a human donor with chronic lymphocytic leukemia. CDR3s include the opening cysteine and the closing phenylalanine or tryptophan. The D gene is left open where the match is weak. Expanded clones are given a class, and other clones once, few, many or no size at all.

abundance: -
d_gene: TRBD1
j_gene: TRBJ2-7
v_gene: TRBV7-2
CDR3nt: TGTGCCAGCAGCCTTAGGTCCGGGACAGGGGCTGGCGAGCAGTACTTC
CDR3aa: CASSLRSGTGAGEQYF

abundance: -
d_gene: TRBD2
j_gene: TRBJ2-3
v_gene: TRBV6-5
CDR3nt: TGTGCCAGCATGCTAGCGGGATTTTCAGATACGCAGTATTTT
CDR3aa: CASMLAGFSDTQYF

abundance: few
d_gene: -
j_gene: TRBJ2-2
v_gene: TRBV11-2
CDR3nt: TGTGCCAGCACGAAACAGGGTGAGGTCGGGGAGCTGTTTTTT
CDR3aa: CASTKQGEVGELFF

abundance: -
d_gene: -
j_gene: TRBJ2-3
v_gene: TRBV5-1
CDR3nt: TGCGCCAGCAGCCCCAGGGCCGACAACACAGATACGCAGTATTTT
CDR3aa: CASSPRADNTDTQYF

abundance: -
d_gene: -
j_gene: TRBJ1-5
v_gene: TRBV19
CDR3nt: TGTGCCAGTAGTAAACAGGGATATCAGCCCCAGCATTTT
CDR3aa: CASSKQGYQPQHF

abundance: -
d_gene: -
j_gene: TRBJ2-5
v_gene: TRBV4-1
CDR3nt: TGCGCCAGCAGTTATCAGGGTATAGAGACCCAGTACTTC
CDR3aa: CASSYQGIETQYF

abundance: -
d_gene: -
j_gene: TRBJ2-5
v_gene: TRBV19
CDR3nt: TGTGCCAGTAGTCTCATCGGGGGAATAGAGACCCAGTACTTC
CDR3aa: CASSLIGGIETQYF

abundance: -
d_gene: -
j_gene: TRBJ2-7
v_gene: TRBV7-9
CDR3nt: TGTGCCAGCAGCTCCCTCCGAGCGGCTGACGAGCAGTACTTC
CDR3aa: CASSSLRAADEQYF

abundance: few
d_gene: TRBD1
j_gene: TRBJ1-5
v_gene: TRBV5-5
CDR3nt: TGTGCCAGCAGCTTGGGGGGGACAGGCTCGGGGCCCCAGCATTTT
CDR3aa: CASSLGGTGSGPQHF

abundance: -
d_gene: TRBD2
j_gene: TRBJ2-7
v_gene: TRBV25-1
CDR3nt: TGTGCCAGCAGTGGTTTTGGGGTAGCGGGAGATTACTACGAGCAGTACTTC
CDR3aa: CASSGFGVAGDYYEQYF

abundance: -
d_gene: -
j_gene: TRBJ2-7
v_gene: TRBV5-1
CDR3nt: TGCGCCAGCAGCTTGCAACCACCCTACGAGCAGTACTTC
CDR3aa: CASSLQPPYEQYF

abundance: few
d_gene: -
j_gene: TRBJ2-5
v_gene: TRBV19
CDR3nt: TGTGCCAGTAGTACCCACCAGGGGGGCTACCAGGAGACCCAGTACTTC
CDR3aa: CASSTHQGGYQETQYF

abundance: -
d_gene: TRBD2
j_gene: TRBJ2-2
v_gene: TRBV25-1
CDR3nt: TGTGCCAGCAGTGGCCCTAGCGGGAGGTCTTACACCGGGGAGCTGTTTTTT
CDR3aa: CASSGPSGRSYTGELFF

abundance: -
d_gene: TRBD1
j_gene: TRBJ2-5
v_gene: TRBV29-1
CDR3nt: TGCAGCGTGACACAGACAGGGTTGGAGACCCAGTACTTC
CDR3aa: CSVTQTGLETQYF

abundance: -
d_gene: -
j_gene: TRBJ1-4
v_gene: TRBV5-6
CDR3nt: TGTGCCAGCAGCTGGGCCGCAACTAATGAAAAACTGTTTTTT
CDR3aa: CASSWAATNEKLFF

abundance: few
d_gene: TRBD1
j_gene: TRBJ1-2
v_gene: TRBV2
CDR3nt: TGTGCCAGCATCACCACAGGGGGCTCTGGCTACACCTTC
CDR3aa: CASITTGGSGYTF

abundance: -
d_gene: TRBD1
j_gene: TRBJ2-3
v_gene: TRBV30
CDR3nt: TGTGCCTGGAGTACAGGGGCACCGCAGTATTTT
CDR3aa: CAWSTGAPQYF

abundance: few
d_gene: -
j_gene: TRBJ2-5
v_gene: TRBV20-1
CDR3nt: TGCAGTGCTAGATCGGGGGAGACCCAGTACTTC
CDR3aa: CSARSGETQYF

abundance: -
d_gene: TRBD1
j_gene: TRBJ2-4
v_gene: TRBV19
CDR3nt: TGTGCCAGTAGTATCCGGGACAGACAAAACATTCAGTACTTC
CDR3aa: CASSIRDRQNIQYF

abundance: -
d_gene: -
j_gene: TRBJ2-1
v_gene: TRBV6-5
CDR3nt: TGTGCCAGCAGTCTAGGGGGTGAGCAGTTCTTC
CDR3aa: CASSLGGEQFF

abundance: -
d_gene: -
j_gene: TRBJ2-7
v_gene: TRBV27
CDR3nt: TGTGCCAGCAGAGCCACGGGCCCAAGCGGGCGGACCTACGAGCAGTACTTC
CDR3aa: CASRATGPSGRTYEQYF

abundance: -
d_gene: -
j_gene: TRBJ1-5
v_gene: TRBV2
CDR3nt: TGTGCCAGCAGTGAATTTGGCAATCAGCCCCAGCATTTT
CDR3aa: CASSEFGNQPQHF

abundance: -
d_gene: -
j_gene: TRBJ2-3
v_gene: TRBV28
CDR3nt: TGTGCCAGCAGTTTGGTCAGGGCGAGAGATACGCAGTATTTT
CDR3aa: CASSLVRARDTQYF

abundance: few
d_gene: -
j_gene: TRBJ1-2
v_gene: TRBV4-2
CDR3nt: TGTGCCAGCAGCCAAGATGGGCGGCGACATAGCACCTTC
CDR3aa: CASSQDGRRHSTF

abundance: -
d_gene: -
j_gene: TRBJ2-1
v_gene: TRBV27
CDR3nt: TGTGCCAGCAGTTCCCTGGGCAGGTTCTACAATGAGCAGTTCTTC
CDR3aa: CASSSLGRFYNEQFF

abundance: once
d_gene: -
j_gene: TRBJ2-7
v_gene: TRBV5-1
CDR3nt: TGCGCCAGCAGCTTGGTTCAGGGGCCCTCCTACGAGCAGTACTTC
CDR3aa: CASSLVQGPSYEQYF

abundance: -
d_gene: -
j_gene: TRBJ1-1
v_gene: TRBV6-5
CDR3nt: TGTGCCAGCAGTCGAAACACTGAAGCTTTCTTT
CDR3aa: CASSRNTEAFF